This T cell receptor (beta chain) appears in the sequencing data of a study of blood T cell repertoires in COVID-19. This CDR3 comprises 15 residues. Trimming cost V 4 bases and J 1 base; bases outside gene matches: 4. Germline assignment: CDR1 SGDLS and CDR2 YYNGEE. This clone showed up just once. Other DNA sequences in this sample translate to the same CDR3. Source study methods: Reference gene primers were amplified, and this amplification served to estimate nucleated cell counts. Clones were sequenced by immunoSEQ multiplex PCR, and TCRdb holds only the in-frame ones, with some missing. V, J and clone size were drawn from that table, and D and trimming were deduced from the DNA. The repertoire holds around 370,000 clones, with roughly 90% as singletons.

Sequencing used peripheral blood. The V and J genes are TRBV9 and TRBJ1-5, with TRBD1 matching 8 bases. This TCR came from a man younger than 35 with active or convalescent COVID-19. In DNA form, the CDR3 reads TGTGCCAGCAGCCCCGGACAGGGCAGCAATCAGCCCCAGCATTTT. Translation: CASSPGQGSNQPQHF.